These 20 T cell receptor beta chains were all obtained from the same sample, sequenced in a study of vaccination effects on CD4 cells after COVID-19. Assay: immunoSEQ multiplex PCR; the TCRdb copy retains only in-frame clones and omits some. The sample carries 50,000 to 65,000 clones, 65% to 90% recorded once. These receptors are not linked to any known antigen. Within the ViraFEST assay, antigen-specific CD4+ T cells underwent expansion with viral peptide pools prior to sequencing. Cultured cells yielded isolated CD4+ T cells after nine to ten days. The specimen comprised CD4+ T cells from PBMCs cultured with HCoV-229E spike peptides, sampled before COVID-19 vaccination. The receptors were sampled from a human donor who received a COVID-19 vaccine.

The rearrangement links TRBV5-1 to TRBJ2-6; D remains unclear. This CDR3 has 15 amino acids. The ends were cut back, 0 bases at V and 1 base at J, with 5 bases in the middle. The germline CDR1 and CDR2 sequences are SGHRS and YFSETQ. In DNA form, the CDR3 reads TGCGCCAGCAGCTTGGACCTTTCTGGGGCCAACGTCCTGACTTTC. This encodes CASSLDLSGANVLTF.

CDR3 nucleotide sequence: TGCGCCAGCAGCTCTTCAGGAAACTATGGCTACACCTTC. Translated: CASSSSGNYGYTF. The chain is built from TRBV5-1 and TRBJ1-2; D is ambiguous. Trimming took off 3 bases at V and 2 bases at J, with 8 bases between the two ends. Germline V CDR1 and CDR2: SGHRS, YFSETQ. The CDR3 consists of 13 residues.

The chain links TRBV6-5 to TRBJ2-3; D not certain. V lost 6 bases to trimming and J lost 2 bases, with 9 bases between them. Germline V gene data show CDR1 as MNHEY and CDR2 as SVGAGI. CDR3 length: 13 residues. The CDR3 reads CASSRDNTDTQYF. The CDR3 nucleotides read TGTGCCAGCAGCCGAGACAACACAGATACGCAGTATTTT.

V is TRBV5-1 and J is TRBJ2-1; TRBD1 or TRBD2 may be the D gene (5 bases each). CDR3 length: 14 residues. Germline assignment: CDR1 SGHRS and CDR2 YFSETQ. Trimming left V 0 bases short and J 7 bases short, with 11 bases between. The CDR3 protein is CASSLGPGRNEQFF. Here the CDR3 DNA reads TGCGCCAGCAGCTTGGGCCCGGGACGGAATGAGCAGTTCTTC.

This chain connects TRBV5-8 to TRBJ1-5; 9 bases align to TRBD1. The CDR3 is 16 residues long. Germline V gene data show CDR1 as SGHTS and CDR2 as YDEGEE. Trimming at V came to 4 bases and at J to 2 bases, leaving 7 bases not matched to a gene. CDR3 loop: CASSPRTGVGNQPQHF. CDR3 nucleotide sequence: TGTGCCAGCAGCCCCCGGACAGGGGTCGGCAATCAGCCCCAGCATTTT.

CDR3 loop: CASSEARMSTDTQYF. The CDR3 DNA reads as TGTGCCAGCAGTGAAGCGCGGATGAGCACAGATACGCAGTATTTT. V and J are TRBV2 and TRBJ2-3; the D is unclear. Germline assignment: CDR1 SNHLY and CDR2 FYNNEI. V was pared by 0 bases and J by 0 bases, with 7 bases between. The CDR3 has 15 residues. The full variable domain, with the rest looked up from reference TRBV2 and TRBJ2-3, is EPEVTQTPSHQVTQMGQEVILRCVPISNHLYFYWYRQILGQKVEFLVSFYNNEISEKSEIFDDQFSVERPDGSNFTLKIRSTKLEDSAMYFCASSEARMSTDTQYFGPGTRLTVL.

The chain joins TRBV30 to TRBJ1-2; 9 bases are a match to TRBD1. J gave up 4 bases and V 0 bases, and 6 bases lay outside the gene matches. There are 15 residues in the CDR3. CDR1 and CDR2 (germline): GTSNPN, SVGIG (reference sequence). This CDR3 is CAWSVKDRGPYGYTF. The CDR3 DNA is TGTGCCTGGAGTGTAAAGGACAGGGGTCCCTATGGCTACACCTTC.

The rearrangement links TRBV5-6 to TRBJ1-6; a weak D match, TRBD1 (5 bases). The V end lost 0 bases, the J end lost 6 bases, and 10 bases lay between the germline ends. Germline CDR1 and CDR2: SGHDT and YYEEEE. The CDR3 has 15 residues. As DNA, the CDR3 is TGTGCCAGCAGCTTGGCCGGGACTGTTAATTCACCCCTCCACTTT. Its protein product is CASSLAGTVNSPLHF.

The rearrangement joins TRBV12-3 or TRBV12-4 to TRBJ2-3, with D unresolved. The CDR3 sequence is 13 residues long. Trimming removed 3 bases at V and 2 bases at J, with 6 bases between. The CDR3 nucleotides are TGTGCCAGCAGTTTGCGGACCACAGATACGCAGTATTTT. Amino acid sequence: CASSLRTTDTQYF.

The chain combines TRBV4-3 with TRBJ2-2; TRBD2 is a possible D gene (6 bases). V lost 1 base and J 2 bases, leaving 8 bases between the germline ends. CDR1 is LGHNA, CDR2 YSLEER, per germline. The CDR3 length is 15 residues. In DNA form, the CDR3 reads TGCGCCAGCAGCCAAGGGGACTTTAACACCGGGGAGCTGTTTTTT. It encodes CASSQGDFNTGELFF.

The chain employs TRBV3-1 (or the pseudogene TRBV3-2) and TRBJ1-4; a weak D match, TRBD1 (6 bases). The CDR3 spans 15 residues. Germline assignment: CDR1 LGHDT and CDR2 YNNKEL (reference sequence). Trimming pared 5 bases from V and 4 bases from J, leaving 14 bases between. The CDR3 sequence is CASSLRTVYNEKLFF. The CDR3 bases are TGTGCCAGCAGCTTACGGACAGTCTATAATGAAAAACTGTTTTTT.

This rearrangement joins TRBV2 to TRBJ1-5; TRBD1 might be the D (6 bases). The V and J ends lost 4 bases and 0 bases respectively, with 7 bases between them. This CDR3 has 14 residues. Germline values: CDR1 SNHLY, CDR2 FYNNEI. The CDR3 spells CASSGQVSNQPQHF. CDR3 DNA: TGTGCCAGCAGTGGACAGGTTAGCAATCAGCCCCAGCATTTT. Full variable domain (remainder filled in from reference TRBV2 and TRBJ1-5): EPEVTQTPSHQVTQMGQEVILRCVPISNHLYFYWYRQILGQKVEFLVSFYNNEISEKSEIFDDQFSVERPDGSNFTLKIRSTKLEDSAMYFCASSGQVSNQPQHFGDGTRLSIL.

The chain has TRBV5-1 and TRBJ1-1; unclear D gene. The CDR3 spans 17 residues. Germline V gene sequence: CDR1 SGHRS, CDR2 YFSETQ. Trimming took off 0 bases at V and 1 base at J, with 16 bases between the two ends. CDR3 sequence reads: CASSLVSAGRGNTEAFF. The CDR3 DNA sequence: TGCGCCAGCAGCTTGGTCAGTGCGGGTCGCGGGAACACTGAAGCTTTCTTT.

The chain carries TRBV5-1 and TRBJ1-2, with D unresolved. CDR3 size: 12 residues. CDR1 and CDR2 (germline): SGHRS, YFSETQ. Trimming cost V 4 bases and J 6 bases, with 10 bases left between them. The CDR3 DNA reads TGCGCCAGCAGCCGGACCGCAGATGGCTACACCTTC. Protein: CASSRTADGYTF.

The chain recombines TRBV6-5 with TRBJ1-2; D remains unclear. CDR1 and CDR2 (germline): MNHEY, SVGAGI. V gave up 7 bases and J gave up 2 bases, with 14 bases separating them. The CDR3 has 14 residues. The CDR3 spells CASTPTLGNYGYTF. CDR3 sequence (DNA): TGTGCCAGCACCCCAACCCTCGGCAACTATGGCTACACCTTC.

This sequence joins TRBV7-9 and TRBJ1-1; a weak D match, TRBD1 (5 bases). The CDR3 extends over 13 amino acids. Germline V CDR1 and CDR2: SEHNR, FQNEAQ (reference sequence). V was clipped by 3 bases and J by 7 bases, with 12 bases between them. The CDR3 protein is CASSLIGGSEAFF. The CDR3 bases are TGTGCCAGCAGCTTGATCGGGGGGAGTGAAGCTTTCTTT.

The chain joins TRBV28 to TRBJ1-4; D perhaps matches TRBD1 (6 bases). The V and J ends lost 6 bases and 7 bases respectively, with 15 bases between them. CDR1 is MDHEN, CDR2 SYDVKM, per germline. CDR3 length equals 14 residues. The CDR3 region has the DNA TGTGCCAGCAGGACCAGGGGTGAGAGTGAAAAACTGTTTTTT. Translation gives CASRTRGESEKLFF.

The rearrangement uses TRBV6-1 and TRBJ1-2, with unresolved D. Germline-derived CDR1 and CDR2 are MNHNS and SASEGT. V lost 1 base, J lost 0 bases, and 3 bases lay in between. The CDR3 is 13 amino acids. CDR3: CASSEVPNYGYTF. The CDR3 DNA reads as TGTGCCAGCAGTGAAGTACCTAACTATGGCTACACCTTC.

This clone turned up a few times. The CDR3: CASSGRGGYGYTF. CDR3 coding DNA: TGCGCCAGCAGCGGCAGGGGAGGGTATGGCTACACCTTC. J is TRBJ1-2 and V is TRBV5-1, with D possibly TRBD1 on 6 matching bases. V was pared by 4 bases and J by 5 bases, with 12 bases between. The CDR3 length is 13 residues. CDR1 and CDR2 from the germline V gene are SGHRS and YFSETQ.

V gene TRBV29-1 combines with J gene TRBJ2-3; 9 positions agree with TRBD2. The germline V gene has CDR1 SQVTM and CDR2 ANQGSEA. This CDR3 has 16 residues. The junction had 9 bases not matched to a gene; V was cut back by 1 base and J by 4 bases. The CDR3 region is CSVEGTYSGGSDTQYF. For the CDR3, the DNA is TGCAGCGTTGAAGGTACATATAGCGGGGGCTCAGATACGCAGTATTTT.